These 23 T cell receptor beta chains originate from one sample sequenced in a study of shared T cell receptors in the human thymus. Here immunoSEQ multiplex PCR was the method, and the copy in TCRdb shows in-frame clones only, minus some. The sample gives approximately 730,000 clones, 70% to 90% of which show up once; 0.0095% to 0.013% is in the top ten. This sample also appeared in a second study, on human thymus T cells.

The sample consisted of thymocytes. Receptor source: a girl under three years old with a congenital heart defect.

The rearrangement joins TRBV14 to TRBJ2-3; the D gene is possibly TRBD2 (6 bases). Deletions cut 11 bases from V and 3 bases from J, with 6 bases between. CDR3 size: 10 residues. Germline V gene lookup returns CDR1 SGHDN and CDR2 FVKESK. CDR3: CAGGTDTQYF. The DNA for the CDR3 is TGTGCCGGGGGGACAGATACGCAGTATTTT.

This clone was detected once. The J gene is TRBJ1-1, the V gene TRBV6-1; D call uncertain. This CDR3 comprises 12 residues. In germline, CDR1 is MNHNS, CDR2 SASEGT. Trimming took off 4 bases at V and 9 bases at J, with 12 bases between the two ends. CDR3 DNA sequence: TGTGCCAGCAGTGGACACGGGGTCAAAGCTTTCTTT. Its translation is CASSGHGVKAFF.

The sample holds a few counts of this clone. V gene TRBV5-1 combines with J gene TRBJ2-1, with 11 bases identical to TRBD2. The germline V gene has CDR1 SGHRS and CDR2 YFSETQ. This CDR3 spans 16 amino acids. The V gene end was trimmed by 0 bases and the J gene end by 7 bases; junction bases not matched to a gene: 6. In nucleotides, the CDR3 is TGCGCCAGCAGCTTGGGGGGGGGACTAGCGGAAAATGAGCAGTTCTTC. It yields the protein CASSLGGGLAENEQFF.

The genes are TRBV11-2 and TRBJ1-3; D gene ambiguous. The CDR3 has 16 residues. The V end lost 1 base, the J end lost 3 bases, and 13 bases lay between the germline ends. Germline CDR1 and CDR2: SGHAT and FQNNGV. The CDR3: CASSLALAYSGNTIYF. The CDR3 DNA sequence: TGTGCCAGCAGCTTAGCCCTAGCCTATAGTGGAAACACCATATATTTT.

This chain uses TRBV7-2 with TRBJ1-1; TRBD1 matches 9 bases. CDR3 length: 17 amino acids. Looked up from germline, CDR1 is SGHTA and CDR2 is FQGNSA. J gave up 4 bases and V 7 bases, and 16 bases lay outside the gene matches. The CDR3 DNA reads as TGTGCCAGCAACCCAGTGGGGACAGGGTTGTTCGGCACTGAAGCTTTCTTT. Translated, it gives CASNPVGTGLFGTEAFF.

The CDR3 reads CASSLPSRGAFF. The DNA of the CDR3 is TGTGCCAGCAGCTTACCAAGTCGCGGAGCTTTCTTT. This chain connects TRBV7-9 to TRBJ1-1; D call uncertain. The V and J ends lost 2 bases and 10 bases respectively, with 11 bases between them. CDR3 length: 12 amino acids. Germline-derived CDR1 and CDR2 are SEHNR and FQNEAQ (reference sequence).

The V call is TRBV28, the J call TRBJ2-3; D is perhaps TRBD2 (6 bases). The CDR3 consists of 22 residues. Trimming cost V 6 bases and J 2 bases, with 36 bases left between them. Germline CDR1 reads MDHEN; CDR2 reads SYDVKM. CDR3 amino acids: CASSQQILKPGLVPPPTDTQYF. CDR3 in DNA: TGTGCCAGCAGCCAACAGATCCTGAAACCGGGACTCGTACCCCCCCCCACAGATACGCAGTATTTT.

The chain couples TRBV11-2 to TRBJ2-7; TRBD1 matches 9 bases. The germline V gene has CDR1 SGHAT and CDR2 FQNNGV. This CDR3 contains 16 residues. Losses at the gene ends were 0 bases for V and 5 bases for J; bases not matched to a gene: 8. The CDR3 nucleotides read TGTGCCAGCAGCTTAGAGGGGACAGGGTTTATCCACGAGCAGTACTTC. This translates into CASSLEGTGFIHEQYF.

The V gene is TRBV7-9, the J gene TRBJ1-1, with D possibly TRBD1 on 6 matching bases. Trimming took 6 bases from V and 1 from J, leaving 15 bases between them. Germline CDR1 is SEHNR and CDR2 is FQNEAQ (reference sequence). This CDR3 has 15 amino acids. CDR3 protein: CASSLAGDPNTEAFF. The CDR3 DNA sequence: TGTGCCAGCAGTCTAGCAGGGGACCCGAACACTGAAGCTTTCTTT.

The rearrangement uses TRBV6-5 and TRBJ1-1; D gene unclear. Trimming left V 6 bases short and J 0 bases short, with 11 bases between. This CDR3 contains 14 residues. CDR1 is MNHEY and CDR2 is SVGAGI in the germline V gene. This chain's CDR3 is CASRISKMNTEAFF. Here the CDR3 DNA reads TGTGCCAGCAGAATCAGTAAAATGAACACTGAAGCTTTCTTT.

The rearrangement uses TRBV15 and TRBJ2-7, with D unclear. Germline CDR1 LNHNV, CDR2 YYDKDF (reference sequence). V was pared by 0 bases and J by 2 bases, with 20 bases between. This CDR3 spans 18 amino acids. The CDR3 loop is CATSRDSRTVMEPYEQYF. The CDR3 DNA reads as TGTGCCACCAGCAGAGATTCCCGAACAGTGATGGAACCCTACGAGCAGTACTTC.

This chain connects TRBV6-6 to TRBJ2-1, with 14 positions matching TRBD2. The CDR3 sequence is 16 residues long. V trimming: 7 bases; J trimming: 9 bases; junction bases outside the gene matches: 11. From germline, CDR1 is MNHNY and CDR2 SVGAGI (reference sequence). The CDR3 DNA reads TGTGCCAGCACTCCGGGACTAGCGGGGGTTTCAGCTGAGCAGTTCTTC. It translates to CASTPGLAGVSAEQFF.

This clone was observed once. The gene calls are TRBV27 and TRBJ2-3; 10 positions match TRBD2. Germline CDR1 and CDR2: MNHEY and SMNVEV (reference sequence). The CDR3 contains 19 residues. The junction had 16 bases not matched to a gene; V was cut back by 6 bases and J by 1 base. This CDR3 is CASSHLAGGTFMGTDTQYF. The CDR3 DNA follows: TGTGCCAGCAGCCATTTAGCGGGGGGCACCTTTATGGGCACAGATACGCAGTATTTT.

The rearrangement uses TRBV2 and TRBJ1-3; 8 bases fit TRBD1. V trimming: 11 bases; J trimming: 0 bases; junction bases outside the gene matches: 9. The CDR3 has 15 residues. Germline CDR1 is SNHLY and CDR2 is FYNNEI. The CDR3 protein is CAGPQGGFSGNTIYF. For the CDR3, the DNA is TGTGCCGGACCACAGGGGGGCTTCTCTGGAAACACCATATATTTT.

This clone appeared a single time. The V gene is TRBV7-2, the J gene TRBJ2-5, with D possibly TRBD2 on 6 matching bases. Germline V gives CDR1 SGHTA, CDR2 FQGNSA. The CDR3 loop spans 13 amino acids. The ends were cut back, 5 bases at V and 13 bases at J, with 20 bases in the middle. Here the CDR3 reads CASSPFGAGPVYF. The CDR3 DNA sequence: TGTGCCAGCAGCCCCTTTGGCGCGGGGCCTGTGTACTTC.

The rearrangement uses TRBV10-3 and TRBJ2-7; TRBD1 matches 9 bases. The germline gives CDR1 ENHRY, CDR2 SYGVKD. The trim removed 5 bases at V and 5 bases at J, leaving 16 bases unmatched. The CDR3 is 17 amino acids. The CDR3 region has the DNA TGTGCCATCAGTCACGGGACCGAACAGGGGGCGGGCCACGAGCAGTACTTC. Amino acid sequence: CAISHGTEQGAGHEQYF.

The gene calls are TRBV28 and TRBJ1-2; a weak D match, TRBD1 (6 bases). The V and J ends lost 6 bases and 1 base respectively, with 18 bases between them. CDR3 length: 16 residues. Germline V CDR1 and CDR2: MDHEN, SYDVKM. CDR3 region: CASSPPGHHLNYGYTF. The CDR3, as DNA: TGTGCCAGCAGCCCCCCGGGACACCATCTTAACTATGGCTACACCTTC.

This clone was counted once. This rearrangement joins TRBV4-1 to TRBJ1-3; the D gene is possibly TRBD1 (5 bases). Trimming stripped 0 bases from V and 4 bases from J, with 16 bases between. CDR1 and CDR2 (germline): MGHRA, YSYEKL. The CDR3 runs 17 residues. Here the CDR3 DNA reads TGCGCCAGCAGCCAAGAGTTAACTTTGGCAGGGGGAAACACCATATATTTT. The encoded protein is CASSQELTLAGGNTIYF.

The chain has TRBV4-1 and TRBJ2-7, with no clear D. V gave up 4 bases and J gave up 1 base, with 14 bases separating them. This CDR3 region has 15 residues. Germline CDR1 and CDR2: MGHRA and YSYEKL. The CDR3 DNA reads TGCGCCAGCAGCCGGGCAGCTTCCTTATCCTACGAGCAGTACTTC. Translated, it gives CASSRAASLSYEQYF.

The genes are TRBV23-1 and TRBJ2-7; TRBD1 agrees at 10 bases. TRBV23-1 is an open reading frame whose function is uncertain. This CDR3 contains 14 residues. The trim removed 6 bases at V and 3 bases at J, leaving 5 bases unmatched. CDR3 nucleotides: TGCGCCAGCAGAGGGACAGGGGTGTACTACGAGCAGTACTTC. Protein product: CASRGTGVYYEQYF.

The chain is built from TRBV5-1 and TRBJ2-4, with TRBD1 identical over 7 bases. The V gene end was trimmed by 4 bases and the J gene end by 0 bases; junction bases not matched to a gene: 4. The CDR3 extends over 15 amino acids. CDR1 is SGHRS, CDR2 YFSETQ, per germline. CDR3 sequence: CASSLQGVAKNIQYF. DNA for the CDR3: TGCGCCAGCAGCCTCCAGGGGGTAGCCAAAAACATTCAGTACTTC. Full variable domain (outside the CDR3, taken from reference TRBV5-1 and TRBJ2-4): KAGVTQTPRYLIKTRGQQVTLSCSPISGHRSVSWYQQTPGQGLQFLFEYFSETQRNKGNFPGRFSGRQFSNSRSEMNVSTLELGDSALYLCASSLQGVAKNIQYFGAGTRLSVL.

The chain employs TRBV4-3 and TRBJ1-6; 10 bases fit TRBD1. Germline CDR1 is LGHNA and CDR2 is YSLEER. The CDR3 has 19 residues. The ends lost 1 base at V and 6 bases at J; junction bases unmatched: 12. CDR3 loop: CASSQVRDRGRIFNSPLHF. In DNA form, the CDR3 reads TGCGCCAGCAGCCAAGTCCGGGACAGGGGCAGGATTTTTAATTCACCCCTCCACTTT.

The V and J genes are TRBV2 and TRBJ2-2, with TRBD2 identical over 7 bases. Germline CDR1 reads SNHLY; CDR2 reads FYNNEI. Trimming cost V 10 bases and J 0 bases; bases outside gene matches: 11. The CDR3 runs to 16 residues. The CDR3 spells CATINGGSSNTGELFF. CDR3 in DNA: TGTGCCACCATAAACGGGGGGTCCTCGAACACCGGGGAGCTGTTTTTT.